These 32 T cell receptor beta chains were sequenced from one sample in a study of T cell responses to AZD1222 COVID-19 vaccine (dated by TCRdb to the early 2020s). Receptors were amplified or captured by the immunoSEQ multiplex PCR assay. TCRdb provides this immuneACCESS table in a form limited to in-frame rearrangements. Some clones are lacking; in checked studies, under half of them reflect an unresolved V gene, and why the rest are absent is not known. This sample lists 110,000 to 150,000 clones; roughly 88% were detected once. The ten biggest clones cover around 7.8% of the sample. The intended sense of this specimen's time point label: baseline before first vaccination. Sequenced material: peripheral blood, taken on day 0 of AZD1222 vaccination. Receptors were obtained from an adult in good health.

The chain recombines TRBV10-3 with TRBJ2-3; 9 bases agree with TRBD2. V shed 6 bases, J shed 6 bases, and the junction held 13 bases outside the gene matches. The CDR3 is 16 amino acids. Germline CDR1 ENHRY, CDR2 SYGVKD. The CDR3 sequence: CAIRDPFGREGDTQYF. CDR3 DNA sequence: TGTGCCATCAGGGACCCCTTCGGGCGGGAGGGGGATACGCAGTATTTT.

The chain links TRBV19 to TRBJ1-4, with D uncertain. The germline V and J ends were trimmed by 3 bases and 1 base, with 6 bases remaining between them. The CDR3 totals 14 residues. CDR1 and CDR2 from the germline V gene are LNHDA and SQIVND (reference sequence). CDR3 bases: TGTGCCAGTAGTATGACGGGAACTAATGAAAAACTGTTTTTT. Translating it yields CASSMTGTNEKLFF.

The gene calls are TRBV5-8 and TRBJ2-2; 8 bases fit TRBD2. V lost 5 bases and J lost 4; bases outside the gene matches: 1. Germline CDR1 is SGHTS and CDR2 is YDEGEE. This CDR3 contains 13 residues. The CDR3 protein is CASRRGVTGELFF. The DNA of the CDR3 is TGTGCCAGCAGGCGGGGGGTCACCGGGGAGCTGTTTTTT.

V is TRBV3-1 (or the pseudogene TRBV3-2) and J is TRBJ1-4, with TRBD1 as a possible D gene (6 bases). This CDR3 has 16 residues. Germline V gene lookup returns CDR1 LGHDT and CDR2 YNNKEL (reference sequence). V lost 4 bases, J lost 0 bases, and 12 bases lay in between. The CDR3 spells CASSLRGLATNEKLFF. In nucleotides, the CDR3 is TGTGCCAGCAGCCTTCGGGGGCTAGCAACTAATGAAAAACTGTTTTTT.

The V gene is TRBV6-4, the J gene TRBJ1-5, with a possible D match to TRBD1 (5 bases). The CDR3 totals 15 residues. V was cut by 5 bases and J by 2 bases, with 13 bases left in between. Germline CDR1 is MRHNA and CDR2 is SNTAGT. The CDR3 sequence is CASSQQATGNQPQHF. CDR3 nucleotide sequence: TGTGCCAGCAGTCAACAGGCCACGGGCAATCAGCCCCAGCATTTT.

The chain joins TRBV27 to TRBJ2-7, with a weak D call TRBD2 (5 bases). The V end lost 2 bases, the J end lost 2 bases, and 10 bases lay between the germline ends. This CDR3 is 14 amino acids long. From germline, CDR1 is MNHEY and CDR2 SMNVEV (reference sequence). This CDR3 is CASSLGGSPYEQYF. The CDR3 nucleotides are TGTGCCAGCAGTTTAGGCGGGTCGCCCTACGAGCAGTACTTC.

This chain's CDR3 is CASSPYPASNQPQHF. CDR3 sequence (DNA): TGTGCCAGCAGCCCCTACCCCGCGAGCAATCAGCCCCAGCATTTT. The J gene is TRBJ1-5, the V gene TRBV3-1 (or the pseudogene TRBV3-2); D unclear. This CDR3 region has 15 residues. V lost 4 bases and J lost 1, with 11 bases in between. Germline V gene sequence: CDR1 LGHDT, CDR2 YNNKEL (reference sequence).

The chain is built from TRBV12-3 or TRBV12-4 and TRBJ2-5; D uncertain. CDR3 length: 12 amino acids. V was cut by 4 bases and J by 3 bases, with 6 bases left in between. CDR3 protein: CASSSEEETQYF. CDR3 nucleotide sequence: TGTGCCAGCAGTTCAGAGGAAGAGACCCAGTACTTC.

The chain links TRBV28 to TRBJ1-2; TRBD1 matches at 10 bases. Losses at the gene ends were 7 bases for V and 0 bases for J; bases not matched to a gene: 8. The CDR3 consists of 16 residues. Per the germline V gene, CDR1 is MDHEN and CDR2 is SYDVKM. This chain's CDR3 is CASTSGQGPSNYGYTF. The CDR3 region has the DNA TGTGCCAGCACCTCGGGACAGGGGCCTTCTAACTATGGCTACACCTTC.

The chain employs TRBV7-9 and TRBJ1-6, with 7 bases that match TRBD1. The ends lost 6 bases at V and 7 bases at J; junction bases unmatched: 9. The CDR3 sequence is 15 residues long. Germline CDR1 reads SEHNR; CDR2 reads FQNEAQ (reference sequence). CDR3 loop: CASSPPGTVNSPLHF. The CDR3 DNA is TGTGCCAGCAGTCCACCCGGGACAGTGAATTCACCCCTCCACTTT.

V gene TRBV5-6 combines with J gene TRBJ2-3, with 10 positions matching TRBD2. CDR1 is SGHDT and CDR2 is YYEEEE in the germline V gene. Trimming removed 1 base from V and 4 bases from J; junction bases left unmatched: 3. The CDR3 length is 15 residues. CDR3 amino acids: CASSLTSGVSDTQYF. CDR3 in DNA: TGTGCCAGCAGCTTGACTAGCGGGGTATCAGATACGCAGTATTTT.

J is TRBJ1-6 and V is TRBV7-2; 7 positions agree with TRBD1. Looked up from germline, CDR1 is SGHTA and CDR2 is FQGNSA. The CDR3 loop spans 15 amino acids. V trimming: 6 bases; J trimming: 8 bases; junction bases outside the gene matches: 10. The CDR3 region is CASSPRTGRDSPLHF. DNA of the CDR3: TGTGCCAGCAGTCCTCGGACAGGCCGGGATTCACCCCTCCACTTT.

The chain is built from TRBV18 and TRBJ2-1; D is unclear. CDR1 is KGHSH and CDR2 is LQKENI in the germline V gene. V was trimmed by 3 bases and J by 5 bases, leaving 5 bases between them. The CDR3 covers 12 residues. The CDR3: CASSPGNNEQFF. As DNA, the CDR3 is TGTGCCAGCTCACCGGGGAACAATGAGCAGTTCTTC.

This chain joins TRBV7-9 and TRBJ2-2; D may match TRBD1 or TRBD2 (5 bases each). Germline CDR1 reads SEHNR; CDR2 reads FQNEAQ (reference sequence). This CDR3 is 14 amino acids long. The V gene lost 6 bases and the J gene lost 4 bases, with 12 bases spanning the gap. The CDR3 nucleotides read TGTGCCAGCAGTTACGGGGCGGGCACCGGGGAGCTGTTTTTT. Translating it yields CASSYGAGTGELFF.

CDR3 in amino acids: CASSQILAGGPSGELFF. CDR3 in DNA: TGTGCCAGCAGCCAAATCCTAGCGGGAGGGCCGTCCGGGGAGCTGTTTTTT. J is TRBJ2-2 and V is TRBV3-1 (or the pseudogene TRBV3-2); the match to TRBD2 covers 12 bases. V dropped 2 bases and J dropped 6; count of bases not matched to a gene: 7. CDR1 is LGHDT and CDR2 is YNNKEL in the germline V gene (reference sequence). The CDR3 extends over 17 amino acids.

J is TRBJ1-5 and V is TRBV10-3; D is unresolved. The CDR3 has 12 residues. CDR1 and CDR2 (germline): ENHRY, SYGVKD. V was shortened by 4 bases and J by 4 bases, with 5 bases between the two germline ends. The CDR3 region is CAISGDNQPQHF. CDR3 nucleotides: TGTGCCATCAGTGGAGATAATCAGCCCCAGCATTTT.

The CDR3 loop is CASSQSARGLLHEQYF. CDR3 bases: TGCGCCAGCAGTCAATCTGCCAGGGGATTACTACACGAGCAGTACTTC. The rearrangement joins TRBV23-1 to TRBJ2-7; D possibly corresponds to TRBD1 (6 bases). TRBV23-1 is an ORF for which the function is uncertain. This CDR3 has 16 residues. V dropped 0 bases and J dropped 5 bases, with 17 bases sitting between them.

The chain carries TRBV3-1 (or the pseudogene TRBV3-2) and TRBJ1-6; the D gene is possibly TRBD1 (5 bases). The V gene's germline CDR1 is LGHDT and CDR2 YNNKEL (reference sequence). The ends were cut back, 0 bases at V and 7 bases at J, with 13 bases in the middle. The CDR3 is made up of 16 amino acids. In DNA, the CDR3 is TGTGCCAGCAGCCAAGATGTCGGAGCAGGGAATTCACCCCTCCACTTT. Amino acid sequence: CASSQDVGAGNSPLHF.

This clone was counted between two and nine times. The V gene is TRBV14, the J gene TRBJ1-6; tentative D call: TRBD1 (6 bases). Trimming cost V 1 base and J 7 bases, with 11 bases left between them. The germline V gene encodes CDR1 SGHDN and CDR2 FVKESK. The CDR3 runs 15 residues. CDR3 region: CASSQADRINSPLHF. In DNA, the CDR3 is TGTGCCAGCAGCCAAGCTGACAGGATAAATTCACCCCTCCACTTT.

This sequence joins TRBV5-6 and TRBJ2-7, with 11 bases lining up with TRBD1. The CDR3 consists of 16 residues. The junction had 5 bases not matched to a gene; V was cut back by 0 bases and J by 3 bases. Germline CDR1 and CDR2: SGHDT and YYEEEE. The CDR3 sequence: CASSLGLGQGGYEQYF. The CDR3 DNA is TGTGCCAGCAGCTTGGGGTTGGGACAGGGGGGCTACGAGCAGTACTTC.

The J gene is TRBJ1-1, the V gene TRBV29-1; D unclear. This CDR3 region has 14 residues. Deletions cut 6 bases from V and 0 bases from J, with 14 bases between. Germline V gene sequence: CDR1 SQVTM, CDR2 ANQGSEA. CDR3 nucleotide sequence: TGCAGCGTGGTCCGTTCAGAGATGAACACTGAAGCTTTCTTT. This translates into CSVVRSEMNTEAFF. Using reference TRBV29-1 and TRBJ1-1 for the parts outside the CDR3, the full variable domain is SAVISQKPSRDICQRGTSLTIQCQVDSQVTMMFWYRQQPGQSLTLIATANQGSEATYESGFVIDKFPISRPNLTFSTLTVSNMSPEDSSIYLCSVVRSEMNTEAFFGQGTRLTVV.

This chain joins TRBV10-1 and TRBJ1-2; no clear D gene. Germline CDR1 and CDR2: WNHNN and SYGVQD (reference sequence). V was cut by 4 bases and J by 6 bases, with 9 bases left in between. This CDR3 spans 12 amino acids. CDR3 region: CASSAPRDGYTF. The CDR3 bases are TGCGCCAGCAGTGCCCCTAGGGATGGCTACACCTTC.

In its sample, this clone was seen a few times. V usage is TRBV6-1 and J usage is TRBJ1-4; possibly TRBD1 for D (5 bases). Trimming removed 3 bases from V and 2 bases from J, with 10 bases in between. CDR1 and CDR2 (germline): MNHNS, SASEGT. The CDR3 covers 15 residues. The chain's CDR3 is CASSEAGGTNEKLFF. CDR3 DNA sequence: TGTGCCAGCAGTGAGGCGGGGGGGACTAATGAAAAACTGTTTTTT.

The CDR3 region is CASSWDRFTDTQYF. CDR3 nucleotides: TGTGCCAGCAGCTGGGACAGATTCACAGATACGCAGTATTTT. This rearrangement joins TRBV9 to TRBJ2-3, with 7 bases matching TRBD1. Unmatched junction bases numbered 4, after V lost 4 bases and J lost 2 bases. Germline V gene data show CDR1 as SGDLS and CDR2 as YYNGEE. CDR3 length: 14 amino acids. Supplemented by reference TRBV9 and TRBJ2-3, the full variable domain reads DSGVTQTPKHLITATGQRVTLRCSPRSGDLSVYWYQQSLDQGLQFLIQYYNGEERAKGNILERFSAQQFPDLHSELNLSSLELGDSALYFCASSWDRFTDTQYFGPGTRLTVL.

The chain links TRBV19 to TRBJ2-5; D remains unclear. Germline V gene sequence: CDR1 LNHDA, CDR2 SQIVND (reference sequence). CDR3 length: 13 amino acids. V shed 3 bases and J shed 5 bases, with 10 bases lying between them. DNA for the CDR3: TGTGCCAGTAGTATCCTTCTGTGGGAGACCCAGTACTTC. Translation: CASSILLWETQYF.

This clone was counted a single time. This sequence joins TRBV9 and TRBJ1-2, with unresolved D. The V end was cut by 0 bases, the J end by 1 base, with 16 bases between. Germline V gene lookup returns CDR1 SGDLS and CDR2 YYNGEE. The CDR3 contains 17 residues. CDR3 protein: CASSVEGRGLLNYGYTF. In DNA, the CDR3 is TGTGCCAGCAGCGTAGAAGGGCGGGGTCTGCTTAACTATGGCTACACCTTC.

The rearrangement uses TRBV11-2 and TRBJ2-7; D not resolved. Trimming cost V 2 bases and J 1 base, with 6 bases left between them. The CDR3 has 13 amino acids. Germline V gene lookup returns CDR1 SGHAT and CDR2 FQNNGV. The CDR3 is CASSLMISYEQYF. The CDR3 nucleotides are TGTGCCAGCAGCTTAATGATATCCTACGAGCAGTACTTC. Using reference TRBV11-2 and TRBJ2-7 for the parts outside the CDR3, the full variable domain is EAGVAQSPRYKIIEKRQSVAFWCNPISGHATLYWYQQILGQGPKLLIQFQNNGVVDDSQLPKDRFSAERLKGVDSTLKIQPAKLEDSAVYLCASSLMISYEQYFGPGTRLTVT.

J is TRBJ1-1 and V is TRBV5-6, with no clear D. The V gene lost 2 bases and the J gene lost 4 bases, with 6 bases spanning the gap. The CDR3 length is 12 residues. The germline gives CDR1 SGHDT, CDR2 YYEEEE. The CDR3 sequence is CASSFAVTEAFF. CDR3 sequence (DNA): TGTGCCAGCAGCTTCGCCGTCACTGAAGCTTTCTTT.

The genes are TRBV30 and TRBJ2-1, with D perhaps TRBD2 (6 bases). Germline V CDR1 and CDR2: GTSNPN, SVGIG (reference sequence). V lost 4 bases, J lost 9 bases, and 16 bases lay in between. This CDR3 contains 13 residues. The CDR3 nucleotides are TGTGCCTGGATCCCCGGGGGACGGGGTGAGCAGTTCTTC. Translated, it gives CAWIPGGRGEQFF.

The chain is built from TRBV4-1 and TRBJ2-7; D unclear. The V gene's germline CDR1 is MGHRA and CDR2 YSYEKL. The CDR3 is 14 residues long. Trimming removed 1 base at V and 3 bases at J, with 10 bases between. Here the CDR3 reads CASSQAGGYYEQYF. As DNA, the CDR3 is TGCGCCAGCAGCCAAGCGGGTGGATACTACGAGCAGTACTTC.

As regards this clone: Germline and junction disagree at one end, which may indicate a read error. This rearrangement joins TRBV25-1 to TRBJ2-5; a weak D match, TRBD2 (6 bases). This CDR3 is 13 amino acids long. The germline CDR1 and CDR2 sequences are MGHDK and SYGVNS. The CDR3 nucleotides are TGTGCCAACAGTGTCGGGGGAAGAGAGACCCAGTACTTC. This codes for CANSVGGRETQYF.

The J gene is TRBJ1-2, the V gene TRBV10-3; 7 bases map to TRBD1. Germline values: CDR1 ENHRY, CDR2 SYGVKD. The junction had 9 bases not matched to a gene; V was cut back by 0 bases and J by 8 bases. The CDR3 extends over 15 amino acids. The CDR3 nucleotides are TGTGCCATCAGTGAGTCCCGGGACAGTACCGGAGGCTACACCTTC. Protein sequence: CAISESRDSTGGYTF.